Below, one T cell receptor beta chain is given with its context. Its antigen is unknown. These data originate in a study of cytomegalovirus exposure and HLA in healthy donors. General study points: An analysis was carried out at a later point. It showed that HLA-associated TCR beta chains were more clonally expanded than equally common non-associated chains. High sensitivity and specificity were reportedly achieved when the classifier diagnosed cytomegalovirus status. TCR sequences were mostly rare, though some public TCRs occurred in many donors.

The PCR made use of 60 Vbeta and 13 Jbeta primers. TCRdb's table, derived via immunoSEQ multiplex PCR, lists solely in-frame clones and lacks some. The data hold 95,000 to 150,000 clones, with 75% to 85% observed a single time. Regarding donors, all were healthy bone marrow donors. V lost 2 bases, J lost 10 bases, and 17 bases stayed unmatched. The CDR3 is made up of 19 amino acids. The V gene's germline CDR1 is SGHTA and CDR2 FQGNSA. This TCR was recovered from a man between 35 and 55 years old in good health and CMV-seronegative. Sequenced: PBMCs. The chain couples TRBV7-2 to TRBJ1-6; 10 bases are a match to TRBD1. Written as DNA, the CDR3 is TGTGCCAGCAGCTTACACCTTTACCCGGGACAGGGGCTAGTATCACCCCTCCACTTT. Its translation: CASSLHLYPGQGLVSPLHF.